This T cell receptor beta chain came from a study of metastatic and nonmetastatic thyroid tumors. Across the study: Malignant and benign thyroid patients had repertoires compared in peripheral blood and tumor or nodule tissue. Overall study results and limits: It was reportedly found that TCR beta diversity was significantly higher in malignant thyroid tumors than in benign nodules, a difference seen in both blood and tumor samples.

Patients had received no treatment of any kind before thyroid surgery. Authors' analysis steps: Clinicopathological groups of papillary thyroid cancer showed CDR3 differences that were used to build a distant-metastasis classifier. MiXCR re-clonotyped the PCR reads for TCRdb. The V and J calls shown here were made by TCRdb, not taken from the authors' results. The table lists 30,000 or so clones, 7% to 8% of them singletons. The length of the CDR3 is 14 residues. Germline CDR1 reads ENHRY; CDR2 reads SYGVKD. A remark on this clone: As yet, its antigen is unknown. An end of the junction does not agree with germline; a read error may underlie this.

The J gene is TRBJ1-1, the V gene TRBV10-3; TRBD1 matches 10 bases. The TCR comes from a female donor with papillary thyroid cancer or a benign thyroid nodule (not recorded which). Some clones in this sample may be carry-over from other donors' samples. Sequenced: blood. CDR3 in amino acids: CAIGRGQGDSEASF. The CDR3 DNA reads as TGTGCCATCGGCCGCGGACAGGGGGACTCTGAAGCTTCCTTT.